These 13 T cell receptor beta chains came from one sample sequenced in a study of cytomegalovirus exposure and HLA in healthy donors. Use of 60 Vbeta and 13 Jbeta primers characterized the PCR. Repertoires were generated with immunoSEQ multiplex PCR, while TCRdb's copy carries only in-frame clones and drops some. The sample has 150,000 to 200,000 clones; 65% to 85% are singletons. Sequenced material: PBMCs. Receptors originate from a woman between 40 and 55 years old in good health and CMV-seropositive.

Here the CDR3 reads CASSLSGGYGYTF. The CDR3 nucleotides read TGTGCCAGCAGTCTTAGCGGGGGCTATGGCTACACCTTC. The chain is built from TRBV11-2 and TRBJ1-2; possibly TRBD1 for D (5 bases). V shed 6 bases and J shed 4 bases, with 12 bases lying between them. This CDR3 region has 13 residues. Germline V gene data show CDR1 as SGHAT and CDR2 as FQNNGV.

J is TRBJ1-1 and V is TRBV5-6; D uncertain. The CDR3 is 14 residues long. Trimming took 1 base from V and 2 from J, leaving 9 bases between them. The germline V gene encodes CDR1 SGHDT and CDR2 YYEEEE. DNA of the CDR3: TGTGCCAGCAGCTTGTTATTGCGTAACACTGAAGCTTTCTTT. The encoded protein is CASSLLLRNTEAFF.

The chain joins TRBV18 to TRBJ2-3; TRBD2 agrees at 11 bases. The V and J ends lost 3 bases and 1 base, in that order; junction bases with no gene match: 6. CDR1 KGHSH and CDR2 LQKENI come from the germline V gene. CDR3 size: 17 residues. In DNA form, the CDR3 reads TGTGCCAGCTCACCCCCCATGACTAGCGGGGGCACAGATACGCAGTATTTT. Its protein product is CASSPPMTSGGTDTQYF.

The V gene is TRBV25-1, the J gene TRBJ2-3; possibly TRBD1 for D (6 bases). This CDR3 contains 14 residues. Germline V gene sequence: CDR1 MGHDK, CDR2 SYGVNS. Trimming took off 3 bases at V and 1 base at J, with 8 bases between the two ends. This CDR3 is CASSDPGGTDTQYF. CDR3 coding DNA: TGTGCCAGCAGTGACCCAGGGGGCACAGATACGCAGTATTTT.

In its sample, this clone was seen a few times. The chain recombines TRBV10-3 with TRBJ1-5; 9 nucleotides line up with TRBD1. CDR1 ENHRY and CDR2 SYGVKD come from the germline V gene. There are 16 residues in the CDR3. V trimming: 4 bases; J trimming: 3 bases; junction bases outside the gene matches: 7. CDR3: CAISAGGTGYNQPQHF. The CDR3 region has the DNA TGTGCCATCAGTGCGGGGGGGACAGGGTACAATCAGCCCCAGCATTTT.

The CDR3 here is CASSVSGLFPLHF. CDR3 sequence (DNA): TGTGCCAGCAGTGTTTCAGGGCTTTTCCCCCTCCACTTT. The chain links TRBV6-5 to TRBJ1-6, with D possibly matching TRBD1 (5 bases). The CDR3 length is 13 residues. CDR1 is MNHEY and CDR2 is SVGAGI in the germline V gene. V lost 5 bases and J lost 13, with 15 bases in between.

Concerning this clone itself: One junction end disagrees with the germline gene, perhaps due to a read error. The V gene is TRBV15, the J gene TRBJ1-5; TRBD1 aligns across 8 bases. The CDR3 is made up of 16 amino acids. Germline-derived CDR1 and CDR2 are LNHNV and YYDKDF (reference sequence). The DNA for the CDR3 is TGTGCCACCAGCCGAGACTTGGACAGGGATACGCAGCCCCAGCATTTT. Its protein is CATSRDLDRDTQPQHF.

As regards this clone: The same CDR3 arises from other DNA sequences in this sample as well. The V call is TRBV9, the J call TRBJ2-7, with 10 bases fitting TRBD2. The CDR3 extends over 15 amino acids. V gave up 0 bases and J gave up 2 bases; unmatched junction bases: 2. Germline V gene sequence: CDR1 SGDLS, CDR2 YYNGEE. The CDR3 sequence is CASSVGTSGAYEQYF. CDR3 bases: TGTGCCAGCAGCGTAGGGACTAGCGGAGCCTACGAGCAGTACTTC.

The V and J genes are TRBV9 and TRBJ1-1; a possible D gene is TRBD1 (5 bases). The CDR3 contains 14 residues. Trimming shortened V by 3 bases and J by 10 bases, and 19 bases separated the two germline ends. Germline V gene lookup returns CDR1 SGDLS and CDR2 YYNGEE. The CDR3 reads CASSAREGGVGAFF. The DNA for the CDR3 is TGTGCCAGCAGCGCTCGAGAGGGAGGGGTTGGAGCTTTCTTT.

The chain combines TRBV7-6 with TRBJ1-4; no definite D call. V dropped 0 bases and J dropped 8 bases, with 7 bases sitting between them. Germline values: CDR1 SGHVS, CDR2 FNYEAQ. The CDR3 has 13 residues. For the CDR3, the DNA is TGTGCCAGCAGCTTAGCGGGAGGGGAAAAACTGTTTTTT. Its translation: CASSLAGGEKLFF. Filled out from reference TRBV7-6 and TRBJ1-4, the complete variable domain reads GAGVSQSPRYKVTKRGQDVALRCDPISGHVSLYWYRQALGQGPEFLTYFNYEAQQDKSGLPNDRFSAERPEGSISTLTIQRTEQRDSAMYRCASSLAGGEKLFFGSGTQLSVL.

The chain couples TRBV6-1 to TRBJ2-7; D is perhaps TRBD2 (7 bases). The CDR3 length is 16 residues. Trimming pared 2 bases from V and 2 bases from J, leaving 16 bases between. Germline V lookup: CDR1 MNHNS, CDR2 SASEGT. Here the CDR3 DNA reads TGTGCCAGCAGTGAAACCCCGGGGAGGGGGGCCTACGAGCAGTACTTC. It yields the protein CASSETPGRGAYEQYF.

This chain joins TRBV5-1 and TRBJ1-2; D is unclear. The germline V gene encodes CDR1 SGHRS and CDR2 YFSETQ. The CDR3 has 14 amino acids. V lost 4 bases and J 4 bases, leaving 14 bases between the germline ends. Here the CDR3 DNA reads TGCGCCAGCAGCAGACTGGAAGGATCCTATGGCTACACCTTC. Translation gives CASSRLEGSYGYTF.

V is TRBV4-3 and J is TRBJ1-1, with no clear D. This CDR3 comprises 13 residues. Deletions cut 4 bases from V and 0 bases from J, with 6 bases between. Germline-derived CDR1 and CDR2 are LGHNA and YSLEER. The CDR3 nucleotides are TGCGCCAGCAGCCGGCAGATGAACACTGAAGCTTTCTTT. Amino acid sequence: CASSRQMNTEAFF.